The 9 T cell receptor beta chains reported below all come from one sample, sequenced in a study of blood T cell repertoires in COVID-19. Produced via immunoSEQ multiplex PCR; TCRdb's table is partial and in-frame only. The sample lists some 97,000 clones, roughly 88% seen once, with approximately 5.3% in the top ten. What was sequenced was peripheral blood. These receptors originate from a human donor in a cohort sampled during active COVID-19.

CDR3 amino acids: CASSPPGAGDDEQFF. The CDR3 nucleotides read TGTGCCAGCAGCCCCCCCGGAGCGGGAGACGATGAGCAGTTCTTC. The chain recombines TRBV11-2 with TRBJ2-1, with TRBD2 identical over 8 bases. Germline loops: CDR1 SGHAT, CDR2 FQNNGV. Trimming cost V 5 bases and J 8 bases; bases outside gene matches: 11. This CDR3 has 15 amino acids.

This chain links TRBV28 with TRBJ2-7, with D maybe TRBD1 (7 bases). Trimming stripped 5 bases from V and 7 bases from J, with 24 bases between. The CDR3 is 16 amino acids. Germline V gene lookup returns CDR1 MDHEN and CDR2 SYDVKM. CDR3 protein: CASSPQTGTLRGEQYF. CDR3 DNA sequence: TGTGCCAGCAGTCCTCAGACAGGGACTTTGAGAGGTGAGCAGTACTTC.

V usage is TRBV29-1 and J usage is TRBJ2-3; TRBD1 aligns across 8 bases. This CDR3 region has 14 residues. Germline V gives CDR1 SQVTM, CDR2 ANQGSEA. J was trimmed by 9 bases and V by 7 bases; bases with no gene match: 15. Here the CDR3 DNA reads TGCAGCGCCGCCAAAGGGACAGGACCCTCCACGCAGTATTTT. Translated: CSAAKGTGPSTQYF.

V gene TRBV6-6 combines with J gene TRBJ1-2, with D perhaps matching TRBD1 (5 bases). Per germline, CDR1 MNHNY and CDR2 SVGAGI (reference sequence). The CDR3 is made up of 15 amino acids. V lost 7 bases, J lost 0 bases, and 15 bases lay in between. CDR3 protein: CASNFRVSANYGYTF. CDR3 nucleotide sequence: TGTGCCAGCAACTTCAGGGTTTCCGCTAACTATGGCTACACCTTC.

The chain couples TRBV28 to TRBJ2-7, with TRBD1 identical over 12 bases. CDR1 is MDHEN, CDR2 SYDVKM, per germline. The CDR3 runs 12 residues. The junction had 6 bases not matched to a gene; V was cut back by 10 bases and J by 8 bases. The CDR3 spells CAMSGTGGQQYF. The CDR3 bases are TGTGCCATGTCCGGGACAGGGGGCCAGCAGTACTTC. Together with reference TRBV28 and TRBJ2-7, the CDR3 gives the full variable domain: DVKVTQSSRYLVKRTGEKVFLECVQDMDHENMFWYRQDPGLGLRLIYFSYDVKMKEKGDIPEGYSVSREKKERFSLILESASTNQTSMYLCAMSGTGGQQYFGPGTRLTVT.

The genes are TRBV28 and TRBJ2-2, with 9 bases that match TRBD1. The germline V gene has CDR1 MDHEN and CDR2 SYDVKM. The length of the CDR3 is 16 residues. V shed 6 bases and J 8 bases; nucleotides not matched to a gene: 13. The chain's CDR3 is CASRIIGTGTSGELFF. CDR3 sequence (DNA): TGTGCCAGCAGAATCATTGGGACAGGGACGTCGGGGGAGCTGTTTTTT.

This chain links TRBV18 with TRBJ1-4, with D hard to call. This CDR3 comprises 15 residues. V lost 0 bases and J lost 7, with 12 bases in between. CDR1 is KGHSH, CDR2 LQKENI, per germline. The CDR3 loop reads CASSPPGVSIEKLFF. In DNA, the CDR3 is TGTGCCAGCTCACCACCCGGAGTTTCGATTGAAAAACTGTTTTTT.

The genes are TRBV5-6 and TRBJ2-7; the match to TRBD2 covers 12 bases. Germline lookup yields CDR1 SGHDT and CDR2 YYEEEE. V lost 2 bases and J lost 2; bases outside the gene matches: 2. This CDR3 comprises 15 residues. CDR3 bases: TGTGCCAGCAGCTTAGGACTAGCGGGACCCTACGAGCAGTACTTC. Translated, it gives CASSLGLAGPYEQYF.

This clone came up once. The chain is built from TRBV7-3 and TRBJ2-2, with D hard to call. There are 13 residues in the CDR3. CDR1 and CDR2 (germline): SGHTA, FQGTGA. V lost 3 bases to trimming and J lost 5 bases, with 7 bases between them. CDR3 amino acids: CASSFAETGELFF. CDR3 bases: TGTGCCAGCAGCTTTGCGGAGACCGGGGAGCTGTTTTTT.